What follows are 2 T cell receptor beta chains derived from one specimen sequenced in a study of T-cell reconstitution after alpha-beta-depleted transplantation in children. The library targeted TCRbeta and was prepared with unique molecular identifiers. Via MiXCR, TCRdb re-called the PCR reads, giving one row per CDR3 protein. The data show more than 400,000 distinct CDR3 sequences, over 9.5% seen once. The sample was PBMCs, mostly from graft donor cells, taken 180 days after TCRalphabeta/CD19-depleted stem cell transplant. The receptors were sampled from a female patient aged 2-9 years who had a stem cell transplant for aplastic anemia, so the T cells may come from the graft donor.

This chain joins TRBV7-2 and TRBJ2-7, with D uncertain. V lost 1 base and J 5 bases, leaving 12 bases between the germline ends. The CDR3 length is 14 residues. Germline V gives CDR1 SGHTA, CDR2 FQGNSA. CDR3 in DNA: TGTGCCAGCAGCTTAGGGGTAGGGTTGGACGAGCAGTACGTC. It codes for CASSLGVGLDEQYV.

This clonotype was counted between two and nine times. This chain connects TRBV9 to TRBJ1-1; 9 bases fit TRBD1. With 6 bases clipped from V and 1 base from J, the junction kept 13 bases outside the gene matches. The CDR3 extends over 17 amino acids. CDR1 and CDR2 (germline): SGDLS, YYNGEE. CDR3 bases: TGTGCCAGCAATCCCGGGACAGGGAAGATGGGGAACACTGAAGCTTTCTTT. Amino acid sequence: CASNPGTGKMGNTEAFF.